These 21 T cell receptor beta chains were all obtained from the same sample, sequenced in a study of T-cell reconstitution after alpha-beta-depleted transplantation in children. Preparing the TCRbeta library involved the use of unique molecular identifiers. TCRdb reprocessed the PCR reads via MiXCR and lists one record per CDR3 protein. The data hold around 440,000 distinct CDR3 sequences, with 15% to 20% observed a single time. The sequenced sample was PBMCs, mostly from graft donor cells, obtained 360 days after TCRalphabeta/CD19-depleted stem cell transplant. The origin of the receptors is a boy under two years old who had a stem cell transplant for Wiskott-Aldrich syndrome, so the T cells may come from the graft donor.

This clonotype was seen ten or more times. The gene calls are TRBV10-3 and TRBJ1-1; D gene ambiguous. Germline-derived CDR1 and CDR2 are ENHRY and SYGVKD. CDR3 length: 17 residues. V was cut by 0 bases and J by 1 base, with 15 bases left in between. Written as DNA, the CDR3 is TGTGCCATCAGTGAGTCCCGGGGAAGGTTTTGGAACACTGAAGCTTTCTTT. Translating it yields CAISESRGRFWNTEAFF.

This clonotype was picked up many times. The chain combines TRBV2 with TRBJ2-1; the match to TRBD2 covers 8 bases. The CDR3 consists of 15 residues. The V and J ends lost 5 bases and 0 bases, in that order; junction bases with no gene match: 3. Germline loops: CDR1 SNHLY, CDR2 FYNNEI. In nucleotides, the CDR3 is TGTGCCAGCAGTCGGGGGGGGAGCTCCTACAATGAGCAGTTCTTC. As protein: CASSRGGSSYNEQFF.

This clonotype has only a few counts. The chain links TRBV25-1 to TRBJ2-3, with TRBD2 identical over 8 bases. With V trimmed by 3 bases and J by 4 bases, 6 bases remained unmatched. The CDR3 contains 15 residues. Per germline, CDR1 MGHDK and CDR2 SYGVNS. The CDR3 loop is CASSDLAGLADTQYF. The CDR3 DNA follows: TGTGCCAGCAGTGACTTAGCGGGATTGGCAGATACGCAGTATTTT. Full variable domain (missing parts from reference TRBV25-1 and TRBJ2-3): EADIYQTPRYLVIGTGKKITLECSQTMGHDKMYWYQQDPGMELHLIHYSYGVNSTEKGDLSSESTVSRIRTEHFPLTLESARPSHTSQYLCASSDLAGLADTQYFGPGTRLTVL.

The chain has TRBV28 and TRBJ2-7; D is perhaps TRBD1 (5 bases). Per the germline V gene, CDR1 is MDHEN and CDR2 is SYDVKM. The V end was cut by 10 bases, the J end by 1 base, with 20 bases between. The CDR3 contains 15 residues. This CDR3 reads CATTGGGPRSYEQYF. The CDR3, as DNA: TGTGCCACTACAGGCGGTGGGCCCCGGTCCTACGAGCAGTACTTC.

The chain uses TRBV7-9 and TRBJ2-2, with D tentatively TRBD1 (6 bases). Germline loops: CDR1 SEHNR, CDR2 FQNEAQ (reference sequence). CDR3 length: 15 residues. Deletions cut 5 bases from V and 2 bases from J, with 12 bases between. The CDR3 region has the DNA TGTGCCAGCAGCCCGATCAGGGGTAACACCGGGGAGCTGTTTTTT. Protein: CASSPIRGNTGELFF.

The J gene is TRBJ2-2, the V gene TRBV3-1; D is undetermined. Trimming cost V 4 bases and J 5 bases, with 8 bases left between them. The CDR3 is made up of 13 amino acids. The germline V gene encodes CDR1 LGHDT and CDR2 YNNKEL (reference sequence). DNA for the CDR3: TGTGCCAGCAGCCCACAGTATACCGGGGAGCTGTTTTTT. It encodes CASSPQYTGELFF. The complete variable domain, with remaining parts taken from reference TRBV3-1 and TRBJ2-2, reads DTAVSQTPKYLVTQMGNDKSIKCEQNLGHDTMYWYKQDSKKFLKIMFSYNNKELIINETVPNRFSPKSPDKAHLNLHINSLELGDSAVYFCASSPQYTGELFFGEGSRLTVL.

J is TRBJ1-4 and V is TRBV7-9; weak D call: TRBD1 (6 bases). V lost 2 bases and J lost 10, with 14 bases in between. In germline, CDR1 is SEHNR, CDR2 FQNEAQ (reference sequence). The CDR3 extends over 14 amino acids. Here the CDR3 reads CASSLMDSSGKLFF. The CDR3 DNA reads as TGTGCCAGCAGCTTAATGGACAGCTCAGGAAAACTGTTTTTT.

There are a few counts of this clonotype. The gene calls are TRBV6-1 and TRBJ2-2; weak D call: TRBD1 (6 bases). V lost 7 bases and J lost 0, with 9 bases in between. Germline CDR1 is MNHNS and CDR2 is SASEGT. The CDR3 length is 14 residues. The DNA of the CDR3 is TGTGCCAGCACGGACAGTGCGAACACCGGGGAGCTGTTTTTT. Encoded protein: CASTDSANTGELFF.

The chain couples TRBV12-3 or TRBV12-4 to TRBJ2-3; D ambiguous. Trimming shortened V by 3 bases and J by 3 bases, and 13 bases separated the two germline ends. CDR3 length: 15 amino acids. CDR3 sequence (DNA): TGTGCCAGCAGTTTTGTCAGGAAAAGAACAGATACGCAGTATTTT. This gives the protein CASSFVRKRTDTQYF.

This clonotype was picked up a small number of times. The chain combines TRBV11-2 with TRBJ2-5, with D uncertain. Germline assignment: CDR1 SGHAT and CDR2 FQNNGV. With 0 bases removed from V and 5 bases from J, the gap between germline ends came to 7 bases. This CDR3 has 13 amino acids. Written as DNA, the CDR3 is TGTGCCAGCAGCTTAGAGGGGATGGAGACCCAGTACTTC. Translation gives CASSLEGMETQYF.

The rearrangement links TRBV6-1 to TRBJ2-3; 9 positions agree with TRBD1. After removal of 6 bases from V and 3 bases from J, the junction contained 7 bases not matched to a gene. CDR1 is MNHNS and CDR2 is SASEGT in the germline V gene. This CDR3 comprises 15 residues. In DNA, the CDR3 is TGTGCCAGCAGCCTCGGACAGGGGATAACAGATACGCAGTATTTT. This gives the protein CASSLGQGITDTQYF.

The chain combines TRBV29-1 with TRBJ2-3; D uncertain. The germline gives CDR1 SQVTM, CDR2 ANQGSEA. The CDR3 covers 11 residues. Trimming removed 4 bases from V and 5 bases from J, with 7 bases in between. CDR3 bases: TGCAGCGTTGTAAGGGTAGATACGCAGTATTTT. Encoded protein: CSVVRVDTQYF.

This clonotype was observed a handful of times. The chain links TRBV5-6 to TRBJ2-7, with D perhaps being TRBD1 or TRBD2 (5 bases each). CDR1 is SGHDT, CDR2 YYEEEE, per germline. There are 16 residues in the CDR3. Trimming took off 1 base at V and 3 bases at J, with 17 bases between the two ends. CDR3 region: CASSLTGRISLYEQYF. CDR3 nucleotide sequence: TGTGCCAGCAGCTTGACGGGACGGATTTCCCTCTACGAGCAGTACTTC.

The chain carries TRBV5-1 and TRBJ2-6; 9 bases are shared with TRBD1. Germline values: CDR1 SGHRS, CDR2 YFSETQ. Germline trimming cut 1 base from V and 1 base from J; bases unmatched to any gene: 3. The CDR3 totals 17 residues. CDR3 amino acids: CASSLTGGGSGANVLTF. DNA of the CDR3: TGCGCCAGCAGCTTGACAGGGGGCGGGTCTGGGGCCAACGTCCTGACTTTC.

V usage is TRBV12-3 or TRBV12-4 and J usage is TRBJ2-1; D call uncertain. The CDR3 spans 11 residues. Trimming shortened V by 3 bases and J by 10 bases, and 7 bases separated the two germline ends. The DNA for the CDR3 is TGTGCCAGCAGTTTTTTGTGGGAGCAGTTCTTC. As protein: CASSFLWEQFF.

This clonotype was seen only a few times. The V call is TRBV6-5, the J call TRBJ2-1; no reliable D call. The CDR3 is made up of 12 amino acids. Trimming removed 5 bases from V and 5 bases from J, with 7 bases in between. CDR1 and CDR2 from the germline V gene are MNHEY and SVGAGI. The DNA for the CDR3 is TGTGCCAGCAGTCATGGACACAATGAGCAGTTCTTC. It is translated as CASSHGHNEQFF.

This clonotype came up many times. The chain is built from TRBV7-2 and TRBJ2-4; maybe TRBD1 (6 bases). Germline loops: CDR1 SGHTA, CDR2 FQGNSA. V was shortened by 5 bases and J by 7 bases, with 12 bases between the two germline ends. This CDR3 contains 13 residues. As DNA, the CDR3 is TGTGCCAGCAGCGTACAGGGTTGGAACATTCAGTACTTC. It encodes CASSVQGWNIQYF.

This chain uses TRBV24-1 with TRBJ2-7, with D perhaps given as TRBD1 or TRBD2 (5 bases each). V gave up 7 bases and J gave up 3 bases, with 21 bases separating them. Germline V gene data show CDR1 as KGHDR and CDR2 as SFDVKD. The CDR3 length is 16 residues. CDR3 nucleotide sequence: TGTGCCACCAGCGATGAATTTCCGGGGCGGCTCTACGAGCAGTACTTC. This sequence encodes CATSDEFPGRLYEQYF.

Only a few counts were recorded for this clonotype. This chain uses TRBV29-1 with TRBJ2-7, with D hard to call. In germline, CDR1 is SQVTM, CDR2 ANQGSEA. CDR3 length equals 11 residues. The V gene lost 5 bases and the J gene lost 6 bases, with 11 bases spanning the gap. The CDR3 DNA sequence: TGCAGCGTTATTAGTACTGGCGAGCAGTACTTC. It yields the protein CSVISTGEQYF.

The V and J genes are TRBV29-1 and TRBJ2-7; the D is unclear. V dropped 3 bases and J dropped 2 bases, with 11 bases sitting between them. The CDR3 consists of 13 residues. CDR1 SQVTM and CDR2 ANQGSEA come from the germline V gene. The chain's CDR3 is CSVEKARAYEQYF. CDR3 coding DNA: TGCAGCGTTGAGAAGGCTCGGGCCTACGAGCAGTACTTC.

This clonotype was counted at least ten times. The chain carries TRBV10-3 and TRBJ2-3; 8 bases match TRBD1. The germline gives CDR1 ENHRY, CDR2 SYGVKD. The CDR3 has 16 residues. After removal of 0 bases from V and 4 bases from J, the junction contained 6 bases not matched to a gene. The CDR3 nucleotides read TGTGCCATCAGTGAGTCGGACAGGGCTTCTGCAGATACGCAGTATTTT. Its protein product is CAISESDRASADTQYF.